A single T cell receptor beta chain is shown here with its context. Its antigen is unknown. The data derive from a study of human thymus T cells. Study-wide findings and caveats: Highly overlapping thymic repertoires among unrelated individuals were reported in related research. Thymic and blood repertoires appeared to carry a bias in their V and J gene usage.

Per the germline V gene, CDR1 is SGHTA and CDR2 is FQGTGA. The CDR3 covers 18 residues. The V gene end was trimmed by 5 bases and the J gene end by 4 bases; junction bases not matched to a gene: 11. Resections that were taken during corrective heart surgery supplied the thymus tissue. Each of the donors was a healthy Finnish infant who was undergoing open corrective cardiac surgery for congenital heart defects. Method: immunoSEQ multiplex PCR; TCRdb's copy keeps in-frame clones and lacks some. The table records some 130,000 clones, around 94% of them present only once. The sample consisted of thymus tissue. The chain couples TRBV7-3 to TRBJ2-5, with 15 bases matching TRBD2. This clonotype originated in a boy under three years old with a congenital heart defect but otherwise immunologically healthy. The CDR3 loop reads CASSPGPGLAGGRETQYF. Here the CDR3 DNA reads TGTGCCAGCAGCCCAGGCCCGGGACTAGCGGGGGGACGAGAGACCCAGTACTTC.